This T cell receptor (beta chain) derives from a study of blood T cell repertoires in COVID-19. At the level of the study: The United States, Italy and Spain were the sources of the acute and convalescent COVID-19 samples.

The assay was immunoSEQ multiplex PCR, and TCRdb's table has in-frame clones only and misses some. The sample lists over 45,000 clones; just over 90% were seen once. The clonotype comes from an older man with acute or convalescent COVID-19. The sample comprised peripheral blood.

The CDR3 coding sequence is TGTGCCAGCAGTCTACCGGGACACTATAATTCACCCCTCCACTTT. Translation gives CASSLPGHYNSPLHF. The chain couples TRBV7-2 to TRBJ1-6, with a possible D match to TRBD1 (6 bases). Trimming left V 6 bases short and J 3 bases short, with 12 bases between. Germline V lookup: CDR1 SGHTA, CDR2 FQGNSA. The CDR3 has 15 amino acids.